The source of this T cell receptor beta chain is a study of beta chain features in type 1 diabetes. Study background: Patients shared similar age, gender and cell yields with healthy donors. Across the samples, roughly 99 million sorted cells were examined in total.

Overall study findings and caveats: Shortening that was moderate but significant affected the TCRB CDR3s of Type 1 diabetes patients in all four CD4+ subsets. For type 1 diabetes patients, VDJ junctions showed fewer insertions and more deletions. For cells with high TCR expression, cDNA sequencing could yield over-representation.

The isolated RNA, all of it, was reverse transcribed, so expressed TCRB transcripts were what got sequenced. Assay: immunoSEQ multiplex PCR; the TCRdb copy retains only in-frame clones and omits some. The repertoire includes about 340,000 clones, approximately 9.7% of them detected once, and 1% sits in the top ten. Of note for this clone: The target antigen is unknown.

The receptor comes from a man aged 25 to 40 with type 1 diabetes. Sequenced: central memory CD4+ T cells from blood.

The CDR3 DNA follows: TGTGCCAGCAGCTTAGGACAGCACTATGGCTACACCTTC. Its translation is CASSLGQHYGYTF. The chain combines TRBV11-2 with TRBJ1-2; maybe TRBD1 (5 bases). Trimming removed 1 base at V and 3 bases at J, with 6 bases between. Per germline, CDR1 SGHAT and CDR2 FQNNGV. The CDR3 totals 13 residues.